The next 29 T cell receptor beta chains were all read from a single sample in a study of sequential checkpoint blockade in melanoma (dated by TCRdb to between 2017 and 2020). To prepare the library, the immunoSEQ multiplex PCR assay was applied. Sourced from immuneACCESS, this table was stored by TCRdb with only in-frame sequences that have V and J called. A share of the clones is absent; for the studies checked, an unresolved V gene accounts for under half, and the remainder has no known explanation. Present in this sample are 15,000 to 25,000 clones, around 82% of which were seen just once. Around 52% of the sample goes to the ten largest clones. In light of the paper, this sample's treatment or condition label describes: randomized to nivolumab then ipilimumab (arm A) or the reverse (arm B). Sequencing was performed on CD8+ T cells sorted from blood (inferred from file names), taken from a patient given nivolumab and ipilimumab in sequence. These TCRs come from a human donor with melanoma.

The CDR3 is CASSDRGNTGELFF. CDR3 nucleotides: TGTGCCAGCAGTGACCGGGGGAACACCGGGGAGCTGTTTTTT. The chain is built from TRBV2 and TRBJ2-2; the D gene is possibly TRBD2 (5 bases). V lost 3 bases and J lost 1, with 6 bases in between. This CDR3 has 14 residues. From germline, CDR1 is SNHLY and CDR2 FYNNEI.

The CDR3 DNA reads TGTGCCAGCAGTACCCAGGGACTAGCGGGGGGGCCCAATGAGCAGTTCTTC. Protein product: CASSTQGLAGGPNEQFF. This sequence joins TRBV27 and TRBJ2-1; TRBD2 matches 16 bases. Germline-derived CDR1 and CDR2 are MNHEY and SMNVEV (reference sequence). The CDR3 loop spans 17 amino acids. Trimming at V came to 5 bases and at J to 6 bases, leaving 7 bases not matched to a gene.

This clone is medium-sized in the sample. This chain links TRBV10-3 with TRBJ1-2; weak D call: TRBD1 (6 bases). V lost 10 bases, J lost 0 bases, and 18 bases lay in between. This CDR3 comprises 15 residues. Looked up from germline, CDR1 is ENHRY and CDR2 is SYGVKD. The CDR3 nucleotides are TGTGCCACCGCCGGACAGCAACTTTCTAACTATGGCTACACCTTC. Amino acids: CATAGQQLSNYGYTF.

The chain combines TRBV4-1 with TRBJ2-5, with 8 bases that match TRBD2. Looked up from germline, CDR1 is MGHRA and CDR2 is YSYEKL. CDR3 length: 16 amino acids. V lost 0 bases to trimming and J lost 7 bases; unmatched junction nucleotides: 10. CDR3 bases: TGCGCCAGCAGCCAAGAAGGAAACGGGGGGGGAACGACCCAGTACTTC. Amino acids: CASSQEGNGGGTTQYF.

The chain is built from TRBV5-1 and TRBJ1-4, with D unclear. The CDR3 runs to 16 residues. Germline lookup yields CDR1 SGHRS and CDR2 YFSETQ. V shed 0 bases and J shed 6 bases, with 15 bases lying between them. The CDR3 reads CASSLDGSLDDEKLFF. The CDR3 DNA is TGCGCCAGCAGCTTGGATGGCAGCCTAGATGATGAAAAACTGTTTTTT.

The J gene is TRBJ1-5, the V gene TRBV6-5, with 8 nucleotides matching TRBD1. The junction had 4 bases not matched to a gene; V was cut back by 6 bases and J by 0 bases. The CDR3 loop spans 15 amino acids. From germline, CDR1 is MNHEY and CDR2 SVGAGI. CDR3 nucleotide sequence: TGTGCCAGCAGGGGGACAGGTTATAGCAATCAGCCCCAGCATTTT. Encoded protein: CASRGTGYSNQPQHF.

The V and J genes are TRBV6-4 and TRBJ1-1; possible D gene TRBD1, 5 bases. The V end lost 3 bases, the J end lost 5 bases, and 10 bases lay between the germline ends. This CDR3 contains 13 residues. Per germline, CDR1 MRHNA and CDR2 SNTAGT. The CDR3 sequence: CASSEGVKTEAFF. DNA for the CDR3: TGTGCCAGCAGTGAAGGGGTAAAGACTGAAGCTTTCTTT.

The chain employs TRBV28 and TRBJ1-2, with 8 bases lining up with TRBD1. Looked up from germline, CDR1 is MDHEN and CDR2 is SYDVKM. CDR3 length: 13 amino acids. The CDR3 loop is CVVYNRGNRGYTF. CDR3 DNA: TGTGTAGTATACAACAGGGGGAATCGGGGCTACACCTTC.

V gene TRBV5-6 combines with J gene TRBJ1-2, with 12 bases aligning to TRBD1. This CDR3 region has 14 residues. The germline gives CDR1 SGHDT, CDR2 YYEEEE. V gave up 2 bases and J gave up 8 bases; unmatched junction bases: 4. The CDR3 reads CASSFGTGGRGYTF. Here the CDR3 DNA reads TGTGCCAGCAGCTTCGGGACAGGGGGCCGCGGCTACACCTTC.

The chain is built from TRBV28 and TRBJ1-1; no firm D call. The CDR3 runs to 14 residues. Germline V gene sequence: CDR1 MDHEN, CDR2 SYDVKM. Trimming pared 3 bases from V and 1 base from J, leaving 9 bases between. Written as DNA, the CDR3 is TGTGCCAGCAGTTTTGCGGGGAGGAACACTGAAGCTTTCTTT. It is translated as CASSFAGRNTEAFF. Full variable domain (missing parts from reference TRBV28 and TRBJ1-1): DVKVTQSSRYLVKRTGEKVFLECVQDMDHENMFWYRQDPGLGLRLIYFSYDVKMKEKGDIPEGYSVSREKKERFSLILESASTNQTSMYLCASSFAGRNTEAFFGQGTRLTVV.

V is TRBV7-9 and J is TRBJ1-4; D ambiguous. V was shortened by 2 bases and J by 7 bases, with 5 bases between the two germline ends. Germline loops: CDR1 SEHNR, CDR2 FQNEAQ (reference sequence). This CDR3 contains 12 residues. The CDR3: CASSLQREKLFF. Written as DNA, the CDR3 is TGTGCCAGCAGCTTACAGCGTGAAAAACTGTTTTTT. Looking up the rest from reference TRBV7-9 and TRBJ1-4 gives the full variable domain: DTGVSQNPRHKITKRGQNVTFRCDPISEHNRLYWYRQTLGQGPEFLTYFQNEAQLEKSRLLSDRFSAERPKGSFSTLEIQRTEQGDSAMYLCASSLQREKLFFGSGTQLSVL.

The chain links TRBV27 to TRBJ1-2, with no clear D. Deletions cut 0 bases from V and 4 bases from J, with 15 bases between. CDR1 and CDR2 from the germline V gene are MNHEY and SMNVEV (reference sequence). The CDR3 contains 16 residues. CDR3 DNA: TGTGCCAGCAGTTTATCGATTGAGGGTCTGGTCTATGGCTACACCTTC. Its translation: CASSLSIEGLVYGYTF.

J is TRBJ2-7 and V is TRBV27; the D gene is possibly TRBD1 (5 bases). V lost 3 bases and J 4 bases, leaving 7 bases between the germline ends. The CDR3 length is 12 residues. Per the germline V gene, CDR1 is MNHEY and CDR2 is SMNVEV (reference sequence). The CDR3 coding sequence is TGTGCCAGCAGTTTCCAGGGATACGAGCAGTACTTC. It codes for CASSFQGYEQYF.

The chain employs TRBV5-4 and TRBJ2-2, with 12 bases identical to TRBD1. Germline CDR1 is SGHNT and CDR2 is YYREEE (reference sequence). The J segment lost 7 bases and the V segment lost 0 bases, leaving 7 bases of the junction unmatched. The length of the CDR3 is 17 residues. DNA of the CDR3: TGTGCCAGCAGCTTGGTGGGGACAGGGGGCGCGAACGGGGAGCTGTTTTTT. Translation gives CASSLVGTGGANGELFF.

The genes are TRBV15 and TRBJ2-3; 11 bases are shared with TRBD2. CDR3 length: 16 residues. The germline V gene encodes CDR1 LNHNV and CDR2 YYDKDF (reference sequence). The junction had 4 bases not matched to a gene; V was cut back by 2 bases and J by 3 bases. The chain's CDR3 is CATSRLAGGLTDTQYF. The CDR3 coding sequence is TGTGCCACCAGCAGACTAGCGGGGGGTTTGACAGATACGCAGTATTTT. Combining the CDR3 with reference TRBV15 and TRBJ2-3 gives the whole variable domain DAMVIQNPRYQVTQFGKPVTLSCSQTLNHNVMYWYQQKSSQAPKLLFHYYDKDFNNEADTPDNFQSRRPNTSFCFLDIRSPGLGDTAMYLCATSRLAGGLTDTQYFGPGTRLTVL.

This sequence joins TRBV27 and TRBJ1-3; D uncertain. This CDR3 is built from 15 residues. Trimming took 6 bases from V and 4 from J, leaving 16 bases between them. Germline CDR1 MNHEY, CDR2 SMNVEV (reference sequence). CDR3 sequence reads: CASRAGFGTGNTIYF. CDR3 coding DNA: TGTGCCAGCAGAGCAGGCTTCGGTACCGGAAACACCATATATTTT.

A few counts support this clone. The chain joins TRBV19 to TRBJ1-2; 8 bases match TRBD1. There are 16 residues in the CDR3. Trimming took 7 bases from V and 3 from J; bases not matched to a gene: 13. Germline V lookup: CDR1 LNHDA, CDR2 SQIVND (reference sequence). CDR3 protein: CASKKRGQGVDYGYTF. The CDR3 coding sequence is TGTGCCAGTAAAAAGCGAGGACAGGGCGTGGACTATGGCTACACCTTC. Full variable domain (outside the CDR3, taken from reference TRBV19 and TRBJ1-2): DGGITQSPKYLFRKEGQNVTLSCEQNLNHDAMYWYRQDPGQGLRLIYYSQIVNDFQKGDIAEGYSVSREKKESFPLTVTSAQKNPTAFYLCASKKRGQGVDYGYTFGSGTRLTVV.

The chain couples TRBV13 to TRBJ2-3, with 11 bases that match TRBD1. The trim removed 5 bases at V and 8 bases at J, leaving 9 bases unmatched. CDR1 is PRHDT, CDR2 FYEKMQ, per germline (reference sequence). This CDR3 comprises 15 residues. CDR3 loop: CASSGGTGGRGTQYF. CDR3 bases: TGTGCCAGCAGCGGGGGGACAGGGGGGAGAGGTACGCAGTATTTT.

A single count supports this clone. The J gene is TRBJ2-3, the V gene TRBV15; 9 nucleotides line up with TRBD2. The germline CDR1 and CDR2 sequences are LNHNV and YYDKDF (reference sequence). The V and J ends lost 0 bases and 3 bases, in that order; junction bases with no gene match: 7. The CDR3 totals 17 residues. CDR3 region: CATSREWSGGFTDTQYF. Here the CDR3 DNA reads TGTGCCACCAGCAGAGAGTGGAGCGGGGGGTTTACAGATACGCAGTATTTT.

The CDR3 loop is CASSYPGTYGYTF. In nucleotides, the CDR3 is TGTGCCAGCAGTTACCCAGGGACATATGGCTACACCTTC. The chain has TRBV6-5 and TRBJ1-2, with D maybe TRBD1 (6 bases). The CDR3 extends over 13 amino acids. Germline V gene data show CDR1 as MNHEY and CDR2 as SVGAGI. The V end was cut by 2 bases, the J end by 5 bases, with 9 bases between.

The chain is built from TRBV29-1 and TRBJ1-2; D is uncertain. V lost 6 bases and J lost 0, with 14 bases in between. This CDR3 region has 14 residues. Germline CDR1 reads SQVTM; CDR2 reads ANQGSEA. This chain's CDR3 is CSVAHRQANYGYTF. CDR3 DNA: TGCAGCGTCGCGCACAGACAAGCTAACTATGGCTACACCTTC.

This clone was counted only a few times. The chain joins TRBV7-9 to TRBJ2-5, with 7 bases that match TRBD2. Trimming removed 4 bases from V and 4 bases from J; junction bases left unmatched: 9. CDR1 SEHNR and CDR2 FQNEAQ come from the germline V gene (reference sequence). The CDR3 is made up of 15 amino acids. The CDR3 loop is CASSYLSGTTETQYF. The CDR3 bases are TGTGCCAGCAGCTATCTCTCCGGGACTACAGAGACCCAGTACTTC.

This clone was recorded a few times. Here the CDR3 DNA reads TGTGCCAGCAGTTTATCGATTGGGGGCGGCTACACCTTC. Protein: CASSLSIGGGYTF. The J gene is TRBJ1-2, the V gene TRBV27, with D perhaps matching TRBD1 (6 bases). The germline gives CDR1 MNHEY, CDR2 SMNVEV (reference sequence). This CDR3 spans 13 amino acids. V was clipped by 0 bases and J by 8 bases, with 10 bases between them.

This clone has more than one count but fewer than ten. The genes are TRBV7-6 and TRBJ1-6; 9 nucleotides agree with TRBD1. The CDR3 runs to 18 residues. Germline loops: CDR1 SGHVS, CDR2 FNYEAQ. The trim removed 1 base at V and 9 bases at J, leaving 13 bases unmatched. For the CDR3, the DNA is TGTGCCAGCAGCTTAGGAACAGAGCGTGTACAGGGGGCTTCACCCCTCCACTTT. Translation: CASSLGTERVQGASPLHF.

The chain is built from TRBV4-3 and TRBJ1-3; D gene unclear. The V gene's germline CDR1 is LGHNA and CDR2 YSLEER. The CDR3 is made up of 15 amino acids. V lost 3 bases to trimming and J lost 2 bases, with 11 bases between them. The chain's CDR3 is CASSHGSGAGNTIYF. The CDR3 bases are TGCGCCAGCAGCCATGGCAGCGGGGCTGGAAACACCATATATTTT.

This rearrangement joins TRBV11-2 to TRBJ2-3; 10 bases are a match to TRBD2. CDR1 is SGHAT and CDR2 is FQNNGV in the germline V gene. Trimming took 2 bases from V and 4 from J; bases not matched to a gene: 9. This CDR3 region has 17 residues. The CDR3, as DNA: TGTGCCAGCAGCTTATGGGAGAGCGGGGGGGCGGCAGATACGCAGTATTTT. Protein: CASSLWESGGAADTQYF. The full variable domain, with the rest looked up from reference TRBV11-2 and TRBJ2-3, is EAGVAQSPRYKIIEKRQSVAFWCNPISGHATLYWYQQILGQGPKLLIQFQNNGVVDDSQLPKDRFSAERLKGVDSTLKIQPAKLEDSAVYLCASSLWESGGAADTQYFGPGTRLTVL.

The chain joins TRBV9 to TRBJ2-2; 7 bases are shared with TRBD1. This CDR3 is 16 amino acids long. V dropped 2 bases and J dropped 0; count of bases not matched to a gene: 4. In germline, CDR1 is SGDLS, CDR2 YYNGEE. CDR3 sequence: CASSVSGTANTGELFF. CDR3 nucleotide sequence: TGTGCCAGCAGCGTTTCCGGGACAGCGAACACCGGGGAGCTGTTTTTT. The whole variable domain, remainder taken from reference TRBV9 and TRBJ2-2, is DSGVTQTPKHLITATGQRVTLRCSPRSGDLSVYWYQQSLDQGLQFLIQYYNGEERAKGNILERFSAQQFPDLHSELNLSSLELGDSALYFCASSVSGTANTGELFFGEGSRLTVL.

The chain has TRBV9 and TRBJ2-1; no definite D call. The germline V gene encodes CDR1 SGDLS and CDR2 YYNGEE. The germline V and J ends were trimmed by 0 bases and 4 bases, with 8 bases remaining between them. The CDR3 runs to 14 residues. Written as DNA, the CDR3 is TGTGCCAGCAGCGTAGCTGAACAGTACAATGAGCAGTTCTTC. This codes for CASSVAEQYNEQFF.

The genes are TRBV19 and TRBJ2-1; 11 bases map to TRBD2. This CDR3 is built from 15 residues. Trimming took 6 bases from V and 3 from J; bases not matched to a gene: 4. Germline assignment: CDR1 LNHDA and CDR2 SQIVND (reference sequence). CDR3 sequence (DNA): TGTGCCAGTAGCCAGACTAGCGGGGACTACAATGAGCAGTTCTTC. Translating gives CASSQTSGDYNEQFF. The full variable domain, rest sourced from reference TRBV19 and TRBJ2-1, is DGGITQSPKYLFRKEGQNVTLSCEQNLNHDAMYWYRQDPGQGLRLIYYSQIVNDFQKGDIAEGYSVSREKKESFPLTVTSAQKNPTAFYLCASSQTSGDYNEQFFGPGTRLTVL.